A selection of T cell receptor beta chains follows, all from one sample in a study of shared clonotypes between healthy human individuals. Some clones are missing from TCRdb's copy, which holds only in-frame ones; the method was immunoSEQ multiplex PCR. The repertoire holds approximately 500,000 clones, with around 96% as singletons. The sample comprised naive CD4+ T cells sorted from blood. Receptors originate from a woman in her twenties or thirties in good health. The CDR3 runs from the conserved cysteine through the conserved F or W. The D gene is left open where the match is weak. Clone size is not always given. Where it is, it says once, few, many or a class for expanded clones.

>TRBD2|TRBV29-1|TRBJ2-1|.
CSVTTGTSGRQFF
TGCAGCGTTACGACCGGGACTAGCGGGAGACAGTTCTTC
>.|TRBV11-2|TRBJ2-5|.
CASSLDISQGAFRETQYF
TGTGCCAGCAGCTTAGATATTAGCCAGGGTGCGTTTAGGGAGACCCAGTACTTC
>TRBD2|TRBV7-2|TRBJ2-1|.
CASSLAGGGRPNNEQFF
TGTGCCAGCAGCTTAGCGGGCGGCGGGAGACCTAACAATGAGCAGTTCTTC
>TRBD2|TRBV15|TRBJ2-5|.
CATSRDTSASGNQETQYF
TGTGCCACCAGCAGAGATACCTCCGCTAGCGGGAACCAAGAGACCCAGTACTTC
>.|TRBV5-4|TRBJ2-5|.
CASSQVETQYF
TGTGCCAGCAGCCAGGTCGAGACCCAGTACTTC
>.|TRBV19|TRBJ1-1|.
CASSNPTGLNTEAFF
TGTGCCAGTAGTAATCCAACAGGTTTGAACACTGAAGCTTTCTTT
>.|TRBV19|TRBJ2-1|.
CASSIGQNNEQFF
TGTGCCAGTAGTATCGGGCAAAACAATGAGCAGTTCTTC
>TRBD2|TRBV5-1|TRBJ2-7|.
CASSLGASGSLYEQYF
TGCGCCAGCAGCTTGGGAGCTAGCGGGAGTTTATACGAGCAGTACTTC
>TRBD1|TRBV5-1|TRBJ2-1|.
CASSSTGGVYNEQFF
TGCGCCAGCAGCTCCACAGGGGGTGTATACAATGAGCAGTTCTTC
>.|TRBV13|TRBJ1-2|.
CASSLGGIANYGYTF
TGTGCCAGCAGCTTAGGAGGGATAGCTAACTATGGCTACACCTTC
>.|TRBV11-3|TRBJ2-1|once
CASSFTSYNEQFF
TGTGCCAGCAGCTTCACTTCCTACAATGAGCAGTTCTTC
>TRBD2|TRBV6-5|TRBJ2-7|.
CASSYSGTSGSGEQYF
TGTGCCAGCAGTTACTCGGGGACTAGCGGGAGCGGCGAGCAGTACTTC
>TRBD2|TRBV5-1|TRBJ2-3|.
CASRPSGNTQYF
TGCGCCAGCCGACCTAGCGGGAATACGCAGTATTTT
>TRBD1|TRBV6-1|TRBJ2-1|.
CASRTGGISYNEQFF
TGTGCCAGCAGGACAGGGGGTATTAGCTACAATGAGCAGTTCTTC
>.|TRBV5-4|TRBJ2-5|.
CASSLARRPQETQYF
TGTGCCAGCAGCTTGGCTAGACGGCCACAAGAGACCCAGTACTTC
>.|TRBV29-1|TRBJ2-3|.
CSVGGRLTDTQYF
TGCAGCGTTGGTGGCAGACTCACAGATACGCAGTATTTT
>TRBD2|TRBV28|TRBJ2-3|.
CASTLSGSGTDTQYF
TGTGCCAGCACCCTTAGCGGGAGCGGCACAGATACGCAGTATTTT
>.|TRBV5-1|TRBJ2-2|.
CASSLVGAGTGELFF
TGCGCCAGCAGCTTGGTGGGGGCGGGCACCGGGGAGCTGTTTTTT
>.|TRBV7-9|TRBJ2-1|.
CASSLMGSGYNEQFF
TGTGCCAGCAGCTTAATGGGTAGCGGCTACAATGAGCAGTTCTTC
>.|TRBV20-1|TRBJ1-1|.
CSARKSPEAFF
TGCAGTGCTAGAAAGTCGCCTGAAGCTTTCTTT
>.|TRBV5-1|TRBJ1-2|.
CASSLSELYGYTF
TGCGCCAGCAGCTTGTCAGAACTTTATGGCTACACCTTC
>TRBD1|TRBV18|TRBJ1-1|.
CASSDFLNRGRGTEAFF
TGTGCCAGCTCAGATTTCCTCAACAGGGGGCGAGGCACTGAAGCTTTCTTT
>TRBD1|TRBV28|TRBJ2-1|.
CASSTTGTGFSEQFF
TGTGCCAGCAGTACGACCGGGACAGGGTTTTCTGAGCAGTTCTTC
>.|TRBV4-2|TRBJ1-5|.
CASRALPRNQPQHF
TGTGCCAGCCGCGCTTTGCCGCGTAATCAGCCCCAGCATTTT
>.|TRBV10-3|TRBJ1-5|.
CAISEFGGPNQPQHF
TGTGCCATCAGTGAGTTCGGAGGCCCCAATCAGCCCCAGCATTTT
>.|TRBV9|TRBJ2-7|.
CASSPAGTVSYEQYF
TGTGCCAGCAGCCCAGCGGGGACAGTATCCTACGAGCAGTACTTC
>.|TRBV7-2|TRBJ2-6|.
CASSHPRGGANVLTF
TGTGCCAGCAGTCACCCTAGAGGTGGGGCCAACGTCCTGACTTTC
>.|TRBV15|TRBJ1-1|.
CATSRVRRELNTEAFF
TGTGCCACCAGCAGAGTTAGGAGGGAACTGAACACTGAAGCTTTCTTT
>.|TRBV7-9|TRBJ2-1|once
CASSLAGHHNEQFF
TGTGCCAGCAGCTTAGCAGGACACCACAATGAGCAGTTCTTC
>TRBD1|TRBV7-9|TRBJ1-3|.
CASSPGQISGNTIYF
TGTGCCAGCAGCCCGGGACAGATCTCTGGAAACACCATATATTTT
>TRBD2|TRBV6-6|TRBJ2-1|.
CASSFSGSSYNEQFF
TGTGCCAGCAGTTTTAGCGGGAGCTCCTACAATGAGCAGTTCTTC
>.|TRBV13|TRBJ2-7|.
CASSSRGRQRSYEQYF
TGTGCCAGCAGCTCTAGAGGCCGTCAGCGGTCCTACGAGCAGTACTTC
>TRBD2|TRBV11-2|TRBJ2-4|.
CASSSTSGTEGKNIQYF
TGTGCCAGCAGCTCCACTAGCGGTACCGAGGGGAAAAACATTCAGTACTTC
>.|TRBV2|TRBJ1-2|.
CASRPVDKANYGYTF
TGTGCCAGCAGACCCGTAGACAAGGCTAACTATGGCTACACCTTC
>.|TRBV29-1|TRBJ1-3|.
CSVQTEGGNTIYF
TGCAGCGTCCAGACAGAAGGTGGAAACACCATATATTTT
>.|TRBV18|TRBJ2-5|.
CASSPPRQRETQYF
TGTGCCAGCTCACCACCGAGACAGCGGGAGACCCAGTACTTC
>TRBD2|TRBV5-4|TRBJ2-5|.
CASSFGREGETQYF
TGTGCCAGCAGCTTTGGAAGGGAGGGGGAGACCCAGTACTTC
>.|TRBV5-1|TRBJ1-4|.
CASSLGTTNEKLFF
TGCGCCAGCAGCTTGGGTACAACTAATGAAAAACTGTTTTTT
>.|TRBV4-2|TRBJ2-3|.
CASSQEDVMDTQYF
TGTGCCAGCAGCCAAGAAGACGTTATGGATACGCAGTATTTT
>.|TRBV21-1|TRBJ2-7|.
CASSYKEETGDYEQYF
TGTGCCAGCAGCTATAAGGAGGAGACAGGAGACTACGAGCAGTACTTC